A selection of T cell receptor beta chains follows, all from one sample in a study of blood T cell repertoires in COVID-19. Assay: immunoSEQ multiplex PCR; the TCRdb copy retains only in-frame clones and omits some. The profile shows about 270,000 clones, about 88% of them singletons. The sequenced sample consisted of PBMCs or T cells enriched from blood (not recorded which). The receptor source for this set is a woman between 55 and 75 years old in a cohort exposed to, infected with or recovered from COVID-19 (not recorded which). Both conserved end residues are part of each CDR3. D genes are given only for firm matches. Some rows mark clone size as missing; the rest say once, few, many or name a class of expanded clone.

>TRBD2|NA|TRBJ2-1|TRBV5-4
CASSPGTSGSGNEQFF
TGTGCCAGCAGCCCGGGGACTAGCGGGAGTGGCAATGAGCAGTTCTTC
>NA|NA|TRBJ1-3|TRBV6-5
CASGHLSGNTIYF
TGTGCCAGCGGACACCTTTCTGGAAACACCATATATTTT
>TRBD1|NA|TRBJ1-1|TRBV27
CASSLIQGVKNTEAFF
TGTGCCAGCAGTCTAATACAGGGGGTGAAGAACACTGAAGCTTTCTTT
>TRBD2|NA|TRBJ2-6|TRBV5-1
CASSRLLLAGGAGANVLTF
TGCGCCAGCAGTCGGCTACTACTAGCGGGAGGGGCTGGGGCCAACGTCCTGACTTTC
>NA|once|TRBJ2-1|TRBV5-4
CASSPIGVRTYNEQFF
TGTGCCAGCAGCCCCATAGGGGTGCGCACCTACAATGAGCAGTTCTTC
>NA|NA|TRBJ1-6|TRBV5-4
CASSLDGRDNSPLHF
TGTGCCAGCAGCTTGGACGGTAGAGATAATTCACCCCTCCACTTT
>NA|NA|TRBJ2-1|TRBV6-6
CASTQSSYNEQFF
TGTGCCAGCACACAGAGCTCCTACAATGAGCAGTTCTTC
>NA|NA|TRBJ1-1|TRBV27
CASSLPVGGWDTEAFF
TGTGCCAGCAGTTTGCCCGTGGGAGGGTGGGACACTGAAGCTTTCTTT
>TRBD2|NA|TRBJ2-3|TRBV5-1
CASGLGSGSGATDTQYF
TGCGCCAGCGGGTTGGGAAGCGGGAGTGGGGCCACAGATACGCAGTATTTT
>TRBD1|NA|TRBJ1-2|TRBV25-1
CASSDPTGAIYGYTF
TGTGCCAGCAGTGATCCGACAGGGGCCATCTATGGCTACACCTTC
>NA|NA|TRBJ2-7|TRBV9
CASSVAGVTEQYF
TGTGCCAGCAGCGTAGCGGGAGTAACGGAGCAGTACTTC
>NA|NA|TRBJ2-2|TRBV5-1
CASSLVSGDTGELFF
TGCGCCAGCAGCTTGGTGTCGGGTGATACCGGGGAGCTGTTTTTT
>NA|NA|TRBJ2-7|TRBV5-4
CASSPTGARTYEQYF
TGTGCCAGCAGCCCCACTGGGGCGCGGACCTACGAGCAGTACTTC
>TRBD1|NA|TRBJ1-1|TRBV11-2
CASSKGRDSYLGMNTEAFF
TGTGCCAGCAGCAAAGGCCGGGACAGTTATCTCGGGATGAACACTGAAGCTTTCTTT
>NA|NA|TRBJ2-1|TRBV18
CASSPVSSYNEQFF
TGTGCCAGCTCACCGGTGAGTTCCTACAATGAGCAGTTCTTC